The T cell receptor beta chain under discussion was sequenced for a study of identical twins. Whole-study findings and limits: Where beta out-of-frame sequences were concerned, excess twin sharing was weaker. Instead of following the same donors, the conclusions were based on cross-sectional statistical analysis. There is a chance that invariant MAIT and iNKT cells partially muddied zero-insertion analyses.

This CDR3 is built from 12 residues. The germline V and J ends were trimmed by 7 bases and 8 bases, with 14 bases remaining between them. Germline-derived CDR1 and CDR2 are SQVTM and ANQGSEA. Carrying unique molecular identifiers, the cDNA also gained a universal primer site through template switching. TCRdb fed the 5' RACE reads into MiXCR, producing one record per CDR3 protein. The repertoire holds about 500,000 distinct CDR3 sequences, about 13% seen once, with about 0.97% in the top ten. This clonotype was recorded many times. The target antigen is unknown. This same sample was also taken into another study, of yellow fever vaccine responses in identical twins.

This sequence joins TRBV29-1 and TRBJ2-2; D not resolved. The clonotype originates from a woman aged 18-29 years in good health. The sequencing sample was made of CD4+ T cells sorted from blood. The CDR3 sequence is CSASLTSGELFF. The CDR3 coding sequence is TGCAGCGCCAGCTTAACTTCGGGGGAGCTGTTTTTT.